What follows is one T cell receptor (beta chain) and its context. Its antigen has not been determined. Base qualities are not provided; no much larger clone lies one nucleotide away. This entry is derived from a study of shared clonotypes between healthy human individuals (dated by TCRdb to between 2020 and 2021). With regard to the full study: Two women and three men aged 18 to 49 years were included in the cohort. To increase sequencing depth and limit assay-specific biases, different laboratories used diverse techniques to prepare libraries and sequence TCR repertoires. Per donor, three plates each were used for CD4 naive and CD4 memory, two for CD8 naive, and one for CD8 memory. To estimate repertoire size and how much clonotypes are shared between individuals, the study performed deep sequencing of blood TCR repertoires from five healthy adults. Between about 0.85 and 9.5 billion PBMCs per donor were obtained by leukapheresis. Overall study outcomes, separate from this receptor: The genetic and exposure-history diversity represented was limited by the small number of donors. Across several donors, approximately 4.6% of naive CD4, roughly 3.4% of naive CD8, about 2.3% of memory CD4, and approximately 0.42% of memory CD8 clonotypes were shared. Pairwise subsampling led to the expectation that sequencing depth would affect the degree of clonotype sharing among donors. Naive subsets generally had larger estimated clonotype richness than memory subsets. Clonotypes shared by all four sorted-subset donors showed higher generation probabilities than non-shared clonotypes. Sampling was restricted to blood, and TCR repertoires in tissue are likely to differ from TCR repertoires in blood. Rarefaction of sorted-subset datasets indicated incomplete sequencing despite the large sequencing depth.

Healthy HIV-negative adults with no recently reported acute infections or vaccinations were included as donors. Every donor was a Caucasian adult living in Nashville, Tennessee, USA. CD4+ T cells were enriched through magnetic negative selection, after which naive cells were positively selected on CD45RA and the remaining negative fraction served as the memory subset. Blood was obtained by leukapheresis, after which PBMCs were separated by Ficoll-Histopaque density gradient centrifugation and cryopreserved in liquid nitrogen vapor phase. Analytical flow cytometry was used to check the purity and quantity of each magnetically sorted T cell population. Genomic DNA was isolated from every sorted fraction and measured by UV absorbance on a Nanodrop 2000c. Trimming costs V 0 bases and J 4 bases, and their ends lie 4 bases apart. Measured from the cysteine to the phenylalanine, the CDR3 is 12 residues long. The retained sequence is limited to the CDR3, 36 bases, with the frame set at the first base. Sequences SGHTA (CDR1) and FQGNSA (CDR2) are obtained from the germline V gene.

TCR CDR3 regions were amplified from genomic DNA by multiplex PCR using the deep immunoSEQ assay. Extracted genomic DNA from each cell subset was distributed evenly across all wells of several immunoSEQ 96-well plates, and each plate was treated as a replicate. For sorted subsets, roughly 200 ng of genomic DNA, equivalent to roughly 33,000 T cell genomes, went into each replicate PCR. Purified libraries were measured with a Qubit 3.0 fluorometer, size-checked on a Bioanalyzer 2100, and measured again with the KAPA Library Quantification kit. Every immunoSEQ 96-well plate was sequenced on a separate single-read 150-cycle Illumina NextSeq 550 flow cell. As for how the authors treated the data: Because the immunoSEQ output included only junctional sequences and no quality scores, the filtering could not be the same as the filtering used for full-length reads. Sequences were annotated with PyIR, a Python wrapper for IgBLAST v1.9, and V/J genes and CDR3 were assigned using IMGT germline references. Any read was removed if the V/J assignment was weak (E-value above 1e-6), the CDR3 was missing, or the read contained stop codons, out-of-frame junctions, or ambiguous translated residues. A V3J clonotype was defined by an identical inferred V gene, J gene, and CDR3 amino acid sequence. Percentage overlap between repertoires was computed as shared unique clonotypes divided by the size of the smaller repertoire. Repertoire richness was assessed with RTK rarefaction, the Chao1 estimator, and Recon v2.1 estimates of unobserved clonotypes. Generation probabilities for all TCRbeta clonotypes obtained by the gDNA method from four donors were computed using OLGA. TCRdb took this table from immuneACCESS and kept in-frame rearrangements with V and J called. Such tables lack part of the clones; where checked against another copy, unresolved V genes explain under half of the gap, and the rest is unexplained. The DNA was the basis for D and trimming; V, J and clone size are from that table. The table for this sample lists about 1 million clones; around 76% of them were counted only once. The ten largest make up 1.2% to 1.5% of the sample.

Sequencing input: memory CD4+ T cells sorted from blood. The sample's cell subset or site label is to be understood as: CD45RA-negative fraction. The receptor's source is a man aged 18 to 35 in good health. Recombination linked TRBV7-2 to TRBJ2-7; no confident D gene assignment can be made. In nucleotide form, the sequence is TGTGCCAGCAGCTTAGCCCATTACGAGCAGTACTTC. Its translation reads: CASSLAHYEQYF.